These 32 T cell receptor beta chains came from one sample sequenced in a study of T-cell reconstitution after alpha-beta-depleted transplantation in children. Preparation of the TCRbeta library involved a method that used unique molecular identifiers. TCRdb reprocessed the PCR reads via MiXCR and lists one record per CDR3 protein. The sample has about 640,000 distinct CDR3 sequences, approximately 12% seen once. Sample: PBMCs, mostly from graft donor cells, taken 360 days after TCRalphabeta/CD19-depleted stem cell transplant. Source of these receptors: a male patient aged 10 to 17 who had a stem cell transplant for acute myeloid leukemia, so the T cells may come from the graft donor.

A few counts support this clonotype. The chain recombines TRBV4-3 with TRBJ2-1; maybe TRBD2 (6 bases). From germline, CDR1 is LGHNA and CDR2 YSLEER. Trimming left V 5 bases short and J 9 bases short, with 26 bases between. This CDR3 has 17 residues. The CDR3 DNA reads as TGCGCCAGCAGCTCCACCGAAGGGCTAGCGTTAGTTATTGAGCAGTTCTTC. It translates to CASSSTEGLALVIEQFF.

In its sample, this clonotype was seen a few times. The chain joins TRBV6-2 or TRBV6-3 to TRBJ2-5, with 8 bases that match TRBD2. There are 16 residues in the CDR3. Germline values: CDR1 MNHEY, CDR2 SVGEGT. Losses at the gene ends were 0 bases for V and 5 bases for J; bases not matched to a gene: 8. CDR3 bases: TGTGCCAGCAGTTACTCGTCGCCTAGCGGGTCGGAGACCCAGTACTTC. Its translation: CASSYSSPSGSETQYF.

This clonotype was picked up many times. The V gene is TRBV4-2, the J gene TRBJ2-7, with 9 bases identical to TRBD1. J was trimmed by 4 bases and V by 4 bases; bases with no gene match: 5. CDR1 is LGHNA, CDR2 YNFKEQ, per germline. The length of the CDR3 is 14 residues. The DNA for the CDR3 is TGTGCCAGCAGCCGGGACAGGGATAATTACGAGCAGTACTTC. It codes for CASSRDRDNYEQYF.

The chain couples TRBV10-3 to TRBJ1-1; no firm D call. The CDR3 sequence is 14 residues long. The germline V gene encodes CDR1 ENHRY and CDR2 SYGVKD. With 8 bases removed from V and 0 bases from J, the gap between germline ends came to 13 bases. This CDR3 reads CAIRSASVNTEAFF. Here the CDR3 DNA reads TGTGCCATCCGTTCCGCCTCTGTGAACACTGAAGCTTTCTTT.

This clonotype was counted many times. This chain joins TRBV18 and TRBJ1-1, with TRBD1 matching 8 bases. This CDR3 spans 14 amino acids. The trim removed 3 bases at V and 4 bases at J, leaving 4 bases unmatched. Germline loops: CDR1 KGHSH, CDR2 LQKENI. The CDR3 bases are TGTGCCAGCTCACCTGGACAGGGCCTCACTGAAGCTTTCTTT. It codes for CASSPGQGLTEAFF. The full variable domain, in which reference TRBV18 and TRBJ1-1 provide the parts outside the CDR3, is NAGVMQNPRHLVRRRGQEARLRCSPMKGHSHVYWYRQLPEEGLKFMVYLQKENIIDESGMPKERFSAEFPKEGPSILRIQQVVRGDSAAYFCASSPGQGLTEAFFGQGTRLTVV.

The genes are TRBV12-3 or TRBV12-4 and TRBJ1-1, with D possibly TRBD1 on 5 matching bases. The CDR3 has 16 residues. V shed 6 bases and J shed 3 bases, with 20 bases lying between them. In DNA form, the CDR3 reads TGTGCCAGCAGCCTCCCGGGGCTCTCGGGATACACTGAAGCTTTCTTT. It yields the protein CASSLPGLSGYTEAFF.

The chain is built from TRBV12-3 or TRBV12-4 and TRBJ1-5; 8 nucleotides align to TRBD1. The CDR3 covers 14 residues. With 3 bases clipped from V and 6 bases from J, the junction kept 4 bases outside the gene matches. CDR3 in DNA: TGTGCCAGCAGTTTGACAGGGGACCCTCAGCCCCAGCATTTT. Its protein is CASSLTGDPQPQHF.

The V call is TRBV7-8, the J call TRBJ2-1; D call uncertain. Germline CDR1 is SGHVS and CDR2 is FQNEAQ. The CDR3 loop spans 16 amino acids. With 7 bases removed from V and 0 bases from J, the gap between germline ends came to 16 bases. The CDR3 DNA sequence: TGTGCCAGCATCGATCTCGCTGCGAACTCCTACAATGAGCAGTTCTTC. It encodes CASIDLAANSYNEQFF.

This clonotype was observed a few times. The CDR3 region has the DNA TGTGCCAGCAGTCAGTCCCCGGACAGTCTTTACAATGAGCAGTTCTTC. Its translation is CASSQSPDSLYNEQFF. V gene TRBV6-4 combines with J gene TRBJ2-1; possible D gene TRBD1, 6 bases. From germline, CDR1 is MRHNA and CDR2 SNTAGT. Between the trimmed V and J ends, which lost 5 bases and 4 bases, there was a span of 18 bases. CDR3 length: 16 residues.

This clonotype was detected ten times or more. The chain is built from TRBV7-9 and TRBJ2-7, with TRBD2 as a possible D gene (5 bases). This CDR3 region has 11 residues. V was clipped by 3 bases and J by 11 bases, with 11 bases between them. Germline CDR1 SEHNR, CDR2 FQNEAQ (reference sequence). CDR3 nucleotide sequence: TGTGCCAGCAGCTTCTACGGGAAGAAGTACTTC. It specifies CASSFYGKKYF.

The CDR3 here is CATSDYPSGMGNEQFF. The CDR3 DNA follows: TGTGCCACCAGTGATTACCCTAGCGGGATGGGAAATGAGCAGTTCTTC. The chain carries TRBV24-1 and TRBJ2-1, with 9 bases that match TRBD2. The germline V gene encodes CDR1 KGHDR and CDR2 SFDVKD. Trimming took 2 bases from V and 7 from J; bases not matched to a gene: 8. This CDR3 region has 16 residues.

This chain connects TRBV5-1 to TRBJ2-7; either TRBD1 or TRBD2 may fit D (5 bases each). V was pared by 4 bases and J by 1 base, with 15 bases between. Germline-derived CDR1 and CDR2 are SGHRS and YFSETQ. The CDR3 runs 15 residues. The CDR3 coding sequence is TGCGCCAGCAGCCCCTGGGGGACCGGATCCTACGAGCAGTACTTC. This sequence encodes CASSPWGTGSYEQYF.

The chain joins TRBV5-1 to TRBJ2-1; 7 nucleotides line up with TRBD2. CDR1 is SGHRS, CDR2 YFSETQ, per germline. The CDR3 contains 14 residues. Germline trimming cut 2 bases from V and 6 bases from J; bases unmatched to any gene: 5. The CDR3 spells CASSLGLVANEQFF. The CDR3 nucleotides read TGCGCCAGCAGCTTAGGACTAGTAGCCAATGAGCAGTTCTTC.

The V call is TRBV18, the J call TRBJ1-1; no definite D call. The V and J ends lost 3 bases and 0 bases respectively, with 5 bases between them. CDR3 length: 13 residues. Germline loops: CDR1 KGHSH, CDR2 LQKENI. DNA of the CDR3: TGTGCCAGCTCACCCCTCATGAACACTGAAGCTTTCTTT. Its translation is CASSPLMNTEAFF.

V is TRBV27 and J is TRBJ2-2; 13 bases are a match to TRBD2. Per germline, CDR1 MNHEY and CDR2 SMNVEV (reference sequence). V gave up 10 bases and J gave up 7 bases; unmatched junction bases: 15. There are 17 residues in the CDR3. For the CDR3, the DNA is TGTGCCACCCCTCCCACTAGCGGGAGGGCCTTTGGCGGGGAGCTGTTTTTT. The encoded protein is CATPPTSGRAFGGELFF.

This clonotype was picked up a small number of times. Here the CDR3 reads CSASTGTGEWDEQFF. The CDR3 coding sequence is TGCAGTGCTTCGACCGGGACAGGGGAATGGGATGAGCAGTTCTTC. The chain links TRBV20-1 to TRBJ2-1, with 10 bases aligning to TRBD1. The trim removed 5 bases at V and 8 bases at J, leaving 12 bases unmatched. This CDR3 contains 15 residues. The germline V gene has CDR1 DFQATT and CDR2 SNEGSKA (reference sequence).

The chain combines TRBV24-1 with TRBJ2-7; perhaps TRBD2 as D (5 bases). CDR3 length equals 14 residues. V dropped 4 bases and J dropped 11 bases, with 20 bases sitting between them. The germline CDR1 and CDR2 sequences are KGHDR and SFDVKD. CDR3 amino acids: CATSENMLTIGEYF. The CDR3 coding sequence is TGTGCCACCAGTGAAAATATGTTGACTATTGGGGAGTACTTC.

This clonotype was recorded at least ten times. This sequence joins TRBV7-8 and TRBJ2-5; the D call may be TRBD1 or TRBD2 (6 bases each). Trimming pared 5 bases from V and 2 bases from J, leaving 15 bases between. The length of the CDR3 is 15 residues. Germline V gene lookup returns CDR1 SGHVS and CDR2 FQNEAQ. The CDR3 DNA reads TGTGCCAGCAGCACCCGTACAGGGACTCAAGAGACCCAGTACTTC. Its translation: CASSTRTGTQETQYF.

The chain employs TRBV11-2 and TRBJ1-2; the D gene is possibly TRBD1 (5 bases). Trimming cost V 0 bases and J 3 bases, with 11 bases left between them. The CDR3 spans 15 residues. Per germline, CDR1 SGHAT and CDR2 FQNNGV. As DNA, the CDR3 is TGTGCCAGCAGCTTAGATGGGGGTTTTGACTATGGCTACACCTTC. Translation: CASSLDGGFDYGYTF.

This clonotype appeared a few times. DNA of the CDR3: TGTGCCAGCAGCCTTTTCGGCCTAGCGGGAGGGCCCTACGAGCAGTACTTC. Its protein product is CASSLFGLAGGPYEQYF. The chain joins TRBV5-6 to TRBJ2-7; 12 nucleotides line up with TRBD2. CDR3 length: 17 residues. V shed 4 bases and J 2 bases; nucleotides not matched to a gene: 10. Germline CDR1 and CDR2: SGHDT and YYEEEE.

The V call is TRBV19, the J call TRBJ1-5; tentative D call: TRBD1 (6 bases). The germline V gene has CDR1 LNHDA and CDR2 SQIVND (reference sequence). Trimming removed 3 bases from V and 4 bases from J, with 10 bases in between. The CDR3 has 14 residues. The CDR3 sequence: CASSMQGLNQPQHF. CDR3 DNA: TGTGCCAGTAGTATGCAGGGGCTAAATCAGCCCCAGCATTTT.

Only a few counts were recorded for this clonotype. The rearrangement links TRBV28 to TRBJ2-2, with 7 nucleotides matching TRBD1. Trimming at V came to 3 bases and at J to 4 bases, leaving 5 bases not matched to a gene. CDR3 length equals 15 residues. The germline gives CDR1 MDHEN, CDR2 SYDVKM. The CDR3 DNA follows: TGTGCCAGCAGTTTTACAGGGGAAGCCACCGGGGAGCTGTTTTTT. It is translated as CASSFTGEATGELFF.

This clonotype has a count of ten or more. J is TRBJ2-1 and V is TRBV29-1, with a possible D match to TRBD2 (6 bases). Germline V gene sequence: CDR1 SQVTM, CDR2 ANQGSEA. V was clipped by 5 bases and J by 5 bases, with 13 bases between them. The CDR3 covers 13 residues. CDR3 sequence (DNA): TGCAGCGTTCCCCGGGACTGGCACAATGAGCAGTTCTTC. Its protein product is CSVPRDWHNEQFF.

A few counts support this clonotype. The chain uses TRBV11-2 and TRBJ2-3; TRBD2 matches at 10 bases. Trimming at V came to 3 bases and at J to 4 bases, leaving 22 bases not matched to a gene. Germline V gene data show CDR1 as SGHAT and CDR2 as FQNNGV. The CDR3 totals 21 residues. CDR3 residues: CASSLVPPAGGMIGVPDTQYF. The CDR3 region has the DNA TGTGCCAGCAGCTTGGTCCCCCCAGCGGGAGGGATGATCGGCGTCCCAGATACGCAGTATTTT.

V usage is TRBV29-1 and J usage is TRBJ2-5; 9 positions match TRBD1. The CDR3 spans 13 residues. Germline assignment: CDR1 SQVTM and CDR2 ANQGSEA. The J segment lost 5 bases and the V segment lost 8 bases, leaving 9 bases of the junction unmatched. CDR3 bases: TGCAGCCTCGAACAGGGGGCGGACGAGACCCAGTACTTC. Its translation: CSLEQGADETQYF.

This clonotype was recorded many times. The chain links TRBV12-3 or TRBV12-4 to TRBJ2-2; TRBD1 is a possible D gene (6 bases). This CDR3 comprises 17 residues. V was pared by 2 bases and J by 0 bases, with 13 bases between. In DNA form, the CDR3 reads TGTGCCAGCAGTTTAACCGACAGGCACGCGAACACCGGGGAGCTGTTTTTT. Its translation: CASSLTDRHANTGELFF.

The chain has TRBV28 and TRBJ2-5; TRBD2 agrees at 7 bases. CDR3 size: 16 residues. V was clipped by 6 bases and J by 4 bases; unmatched bases: 14. Germline loops: CDR1 MDHEN, CDR2 SYDVKM. The CDR3 is CASSRRVGGPGETQYF. CDR3 DNA sequence: TGTGCCAGCAGCCGAAGGGTGGGAGGGCCCGGAGAGACCCAGTACTTC.

V is TRBV20-1 and J is TRBJ2-3; TRBD1 aligns across 11 bases. Germline assignment: CDR1 DFQATT and CDR2 SNEGSKA (reference sequence). The CDR3 totals 13 residues. With 6 bases clipped from V and 5 bases from J, the junction kept 4 bases outside the gene matches. CDR3 in amino acids: CSALGQGVDTQYF. The CDR3 nucleotides read TGCAGTGCCCTGGGACAGGGGGTAGATACGCAGTATTTT.

The chain carries TRBV10-3 and TRBJ2-2; weak D call: TRBD2 (5 bases). Germline V gene lookup returns CDR1 ENHRY and CDR2 SYGVKD. V was clipped by 1 base and J by 7 bases, with 10 bases between them. CDR3 length: 14 amino acids. In nucleotides, the CDR3 is TGTGCCATCAGTGAGTTAGCTCGGGACGGGGAGCTGTTTTTT. This codes for CAISELARDGELFF.

This chain links TRBV12-3 or TRBV12-4 with TRBJ1-2; D is possibly TRBD1 (5 bases). This CDR3 contains 13 residues. Trimming shortened V by 6 bases and J by 8 bases, and 16 bases separated the two germline ends. CDR3 bases: TGTGCCAGCAGCCCCTGGACAAGGGGAGGCTACACCTTC. Translated: CASSPWTRGGYTF.

This clonotype was seen ten or more times. V gene TRBV29-1 combines with J gene TRBJ2-3; 9 bases line up with TRBD2. The length of the CDR3 is 13 residues. The J segment lost 5 bases and the V segment lost 4 bases, leaving 4 bases of the junction unmatched. Germline V CDR1 and CDR2: SQVTM, ANQGSEA. CDR3 DNA: TGCAGCGTTGGGACTAGCGTAGGAGATACGCAGTATTTT. Protein product: CSVGTSVGDTQYF.

This clonotype was seen a few times. The J gene is TRBJ2-1, the V gene TRBV29-1, with D possibly being TRBD2 (6 bases). V was cut by 2 bases and J by 0 bases, with 17 bases left in between. CDR1 and CDR2 from the germline V gene are SQVTM and ANQGSEA. The CDR3 consists of 17 residues. The DNA of the CDR3 is TGCAGCGTTGAACGAGGGACTCCCGTTATCTCCTACAATGAGCAGTTCTTC. It yields the protein CSVERGTPVISYNEQFF.